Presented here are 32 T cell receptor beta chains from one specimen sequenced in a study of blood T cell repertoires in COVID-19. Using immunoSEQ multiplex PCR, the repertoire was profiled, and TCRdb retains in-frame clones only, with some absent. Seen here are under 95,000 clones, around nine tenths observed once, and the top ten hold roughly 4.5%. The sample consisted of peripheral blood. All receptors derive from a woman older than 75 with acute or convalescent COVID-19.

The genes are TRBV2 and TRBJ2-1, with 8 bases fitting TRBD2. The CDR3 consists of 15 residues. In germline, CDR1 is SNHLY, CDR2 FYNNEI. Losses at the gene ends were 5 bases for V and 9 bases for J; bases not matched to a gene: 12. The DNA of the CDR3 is TGTGCCAGCAGTTGGGCGGGAGGCCGACGACCTGAGCAGTTCTTC. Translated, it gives CASSWAGGRRPEQFF.

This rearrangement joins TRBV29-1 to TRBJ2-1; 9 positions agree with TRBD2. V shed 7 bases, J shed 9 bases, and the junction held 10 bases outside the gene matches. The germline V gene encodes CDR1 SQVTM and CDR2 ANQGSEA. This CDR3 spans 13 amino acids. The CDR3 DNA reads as TGCAGCGCTAGCCCTAGCGGGATTGGTGAGCAGTTCTTC. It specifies CSASPSGIGEQFF.

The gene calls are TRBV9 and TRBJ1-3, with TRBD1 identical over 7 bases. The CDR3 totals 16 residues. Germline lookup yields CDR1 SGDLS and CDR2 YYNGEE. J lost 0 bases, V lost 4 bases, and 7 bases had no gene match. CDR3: CASSTRQGHSGNTIYF. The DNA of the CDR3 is TGTGCCAGCAGCACCCGACAGGGACACTCTGGAAACACCATATATTTT. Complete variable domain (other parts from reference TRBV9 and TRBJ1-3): DSGVTQTPKHLITATGQRVTLRCSPRSGDLSVYWYQQSLDQGLQFLIQYYNGEERAKGNILERFSAQQFPDLHSELNLSSLELGDSALYFCASSTRQGHSGNTIYFGEGSWLTVV.

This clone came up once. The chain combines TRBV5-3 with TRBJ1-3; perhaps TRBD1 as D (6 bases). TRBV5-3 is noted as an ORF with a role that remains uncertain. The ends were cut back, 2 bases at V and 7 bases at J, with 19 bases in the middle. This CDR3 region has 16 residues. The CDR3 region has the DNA TGTGCCAGAAGCTTTTATACAGGGAATCTAGGGAACACCATATATTTT. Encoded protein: CARSFYTGNLGNTIYF.

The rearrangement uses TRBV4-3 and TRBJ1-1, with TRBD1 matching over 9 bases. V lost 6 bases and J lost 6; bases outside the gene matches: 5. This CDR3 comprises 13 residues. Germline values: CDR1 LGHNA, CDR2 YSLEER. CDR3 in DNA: TGCGCCAGCAGTCCTACAGGGGGCTCTGAAGCTTTCTTT. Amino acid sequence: CASSPTGGSEAFF.

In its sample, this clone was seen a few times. For the CDR3, the DNA is TGTGCCAGCAGCGGGACTCTGGTGGAGGGCTACACCTTC. Amino acid sequence: CASSGTLVEGYTF. The V gene is TRBV12-3 or TRBV12-4, the J gene TRBJ1-2; D is perhaps TRBD1 (5 bases). Trimming stripped 6 bases from V and 8 bases from J, with 16 bases between. The CDR3 is 13 residues long.

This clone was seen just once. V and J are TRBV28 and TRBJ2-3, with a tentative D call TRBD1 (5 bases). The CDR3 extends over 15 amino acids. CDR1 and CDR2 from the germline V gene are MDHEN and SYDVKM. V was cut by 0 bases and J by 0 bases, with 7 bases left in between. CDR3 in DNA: TGTGCCAGCAGTTTATGGACAGATAGCACAGATACGCAGTATTTT. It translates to CASSLWTDSTDTQYF.

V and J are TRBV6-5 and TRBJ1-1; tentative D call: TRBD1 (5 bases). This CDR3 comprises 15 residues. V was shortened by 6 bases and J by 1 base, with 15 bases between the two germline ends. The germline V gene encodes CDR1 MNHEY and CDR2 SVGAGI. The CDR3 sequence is CASRPDETGNTEAFF. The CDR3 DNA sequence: TGTGCCAGCAGACCGGACGAAACAGGGAACACTGAAGCTTTCTTT.

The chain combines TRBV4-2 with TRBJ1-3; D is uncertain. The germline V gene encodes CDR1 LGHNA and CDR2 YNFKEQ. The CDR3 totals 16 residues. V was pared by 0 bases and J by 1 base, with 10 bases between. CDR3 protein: CASSQDGSRSGNTIYF. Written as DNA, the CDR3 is TGTGCCAGCAGCCAAGATGGGAGCAGGTCTGGAAACACCATATATTTT.

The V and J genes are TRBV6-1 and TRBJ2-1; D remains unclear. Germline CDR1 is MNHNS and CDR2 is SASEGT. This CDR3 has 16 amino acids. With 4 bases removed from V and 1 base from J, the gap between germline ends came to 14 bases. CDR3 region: CASSAASAGSYNEQFF. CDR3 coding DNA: TGTGCCAGCAGTGCGGCCTCGGCAGGATCCTACAATGAGCAGTTCTTC.

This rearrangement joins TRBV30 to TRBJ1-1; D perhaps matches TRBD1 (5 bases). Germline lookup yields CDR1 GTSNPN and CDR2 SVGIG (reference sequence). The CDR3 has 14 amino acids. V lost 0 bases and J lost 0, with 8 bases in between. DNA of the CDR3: TGTGCCTGGAGTGTGTTACAGGTGAACACTGAAGCTTTCTTT. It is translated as CAWSVLQVNTEAFF.

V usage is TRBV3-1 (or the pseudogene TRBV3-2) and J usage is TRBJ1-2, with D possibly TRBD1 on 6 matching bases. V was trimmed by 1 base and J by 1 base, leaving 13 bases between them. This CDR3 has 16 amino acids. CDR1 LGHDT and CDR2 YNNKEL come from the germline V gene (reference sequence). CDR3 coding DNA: TGTGCCAGCAGCCAAGGGGGGAGGGGGATTAACTATGGCTACACCTTC. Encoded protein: CASSQGGRGINYGYTF.

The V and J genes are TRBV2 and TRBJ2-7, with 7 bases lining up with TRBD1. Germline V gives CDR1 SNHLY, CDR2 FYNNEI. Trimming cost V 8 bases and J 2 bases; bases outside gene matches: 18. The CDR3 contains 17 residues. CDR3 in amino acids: CASSGHPGTDFTYEQYF. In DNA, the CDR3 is TGTGCCAGCTCGGGCCACCCTGGGACAGACTTTACCTACGAGCAGTACTTC.

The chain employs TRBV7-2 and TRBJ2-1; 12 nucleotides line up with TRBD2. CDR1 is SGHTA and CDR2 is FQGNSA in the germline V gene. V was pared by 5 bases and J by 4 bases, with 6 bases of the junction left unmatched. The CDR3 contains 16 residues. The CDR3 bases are TGTGCCAGCAGCCCCGGACTAGCGGGACCTTACAATGAGCAGTTCTTC. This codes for CASSPGLAGPYNEQFF.

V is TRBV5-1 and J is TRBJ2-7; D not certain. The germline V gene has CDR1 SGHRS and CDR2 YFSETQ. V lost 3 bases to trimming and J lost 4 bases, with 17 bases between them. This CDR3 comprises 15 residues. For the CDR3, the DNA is TGCGCCAGCAGCTCCCGGTCTGGCGCAGCGTACGAGCAGTACTTC. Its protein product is CASSSRSGAAYEQYF. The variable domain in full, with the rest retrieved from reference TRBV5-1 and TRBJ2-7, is KAGVTQTPRYLIKTRGQQVTLSCSPISGHRSVSWYQQTPGQGLQFLFEYFSETQRNKGNFPGRFSGRQFSNSRSEMNVSTLELGDSALYLCASSSRSGAAYEQYFGPGTRLTVT.

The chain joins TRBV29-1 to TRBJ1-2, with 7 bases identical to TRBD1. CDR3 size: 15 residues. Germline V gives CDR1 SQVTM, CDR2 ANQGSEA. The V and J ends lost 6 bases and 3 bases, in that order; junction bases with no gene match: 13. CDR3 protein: CSVTPLTGSDYGYTF. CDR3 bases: TGCAGCGTAACGCCATTGACAGGGTCGGACTATGGCTACACCTTC.

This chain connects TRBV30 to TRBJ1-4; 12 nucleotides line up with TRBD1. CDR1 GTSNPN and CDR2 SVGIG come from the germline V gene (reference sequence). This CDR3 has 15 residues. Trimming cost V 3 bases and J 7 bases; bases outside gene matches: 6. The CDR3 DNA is TGTGCCTGGAGGGGACAGGGGGCACAAGGTGAAAAACTGTTTTTT. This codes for CAWRGQGAQGEKLFF. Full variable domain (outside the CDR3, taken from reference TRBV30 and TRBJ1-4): SQTIHQWPATLVQPVGSPLSLECTVEGTSNPNLYWYRQAAGRGLQLLFYSVGIGQISSEVPQNLSASRPQDRQFILSSKKLLLSDSGFYLCAWRGQGAQGEKLFFGSGTQLSVL.

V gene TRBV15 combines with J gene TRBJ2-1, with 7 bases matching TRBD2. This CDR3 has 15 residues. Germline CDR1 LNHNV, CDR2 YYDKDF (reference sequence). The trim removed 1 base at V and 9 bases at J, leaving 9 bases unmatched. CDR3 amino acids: CATSRAMQWGGEQFF. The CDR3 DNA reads TGTGCCACCAGCAGAGCTATGCAGTGGGGGGGTGAGCAGTTCTTC.

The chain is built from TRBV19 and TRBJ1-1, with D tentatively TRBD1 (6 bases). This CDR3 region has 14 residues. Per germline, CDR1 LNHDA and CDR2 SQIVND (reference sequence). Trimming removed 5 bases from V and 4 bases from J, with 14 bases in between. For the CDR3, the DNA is TGTGCCAGTAGTCACTTACAGGGCCGCACTGAAGCTTTCTTT. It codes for CASSHLQGRTEAFF.

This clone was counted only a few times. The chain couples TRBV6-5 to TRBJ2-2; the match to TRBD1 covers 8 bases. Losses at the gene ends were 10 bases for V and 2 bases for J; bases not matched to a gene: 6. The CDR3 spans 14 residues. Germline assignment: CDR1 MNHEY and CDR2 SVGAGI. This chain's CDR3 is CAIRDRQNTGELFF. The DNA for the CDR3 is TGTGCCATCCGGGACAGGCAAAACACCGGGGAGCTGTTTTTT.

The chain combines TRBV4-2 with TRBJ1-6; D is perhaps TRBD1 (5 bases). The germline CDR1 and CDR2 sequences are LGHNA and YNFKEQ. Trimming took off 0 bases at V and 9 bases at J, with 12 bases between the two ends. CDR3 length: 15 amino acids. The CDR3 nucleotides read TGTGCCAGCAGCCAAGACGGTTTGGGGGGTTCACCCCTCCACTTT. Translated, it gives CASSQDGLGGSPLHF.

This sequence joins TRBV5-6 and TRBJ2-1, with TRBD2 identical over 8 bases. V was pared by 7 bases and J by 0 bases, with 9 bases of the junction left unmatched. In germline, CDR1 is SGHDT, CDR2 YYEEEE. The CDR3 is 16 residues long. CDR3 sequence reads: CASGYGGATSYNEQFF. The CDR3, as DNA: TGTGCCAGCGGGTACGGGGGGGCCACCTCCTACAATGAGCAGTTCTTC.

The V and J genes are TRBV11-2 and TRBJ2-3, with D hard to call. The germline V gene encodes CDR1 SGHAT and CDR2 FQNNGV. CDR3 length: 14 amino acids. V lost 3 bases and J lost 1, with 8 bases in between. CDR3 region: CASSFSIGTDTQYF. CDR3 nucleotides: TGTGCCAGCAGCTTTAGTATCGGCACAGATACGCAGTATTTT.

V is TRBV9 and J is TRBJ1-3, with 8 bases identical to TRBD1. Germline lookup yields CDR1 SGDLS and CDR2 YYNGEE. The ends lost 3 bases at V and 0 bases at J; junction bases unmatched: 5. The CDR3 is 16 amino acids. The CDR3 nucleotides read TGTGCCAGCAGCGGTGGGACAGGCCTCTCTGGAAACACCATATATTTT. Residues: CASSGGTGLSGNTIYF.

The CDR3 spells CAWSRDNKETQYF. The CDR3 nucleotides are TGTGCCTGGAGTCGGGACAACAAAGAGACCCAGTACTTC. The rearrangement joins TRBV30 to TRBJ2-5; D may be TRBD1 (6 bases). The germline V gene has CDR1 GTSNPN and CDR2 SVGIG (reference sequence). This CDR3 has 13 residues. Deletions cut 2 bases from V and 3 bases from J, with 10 bases between.

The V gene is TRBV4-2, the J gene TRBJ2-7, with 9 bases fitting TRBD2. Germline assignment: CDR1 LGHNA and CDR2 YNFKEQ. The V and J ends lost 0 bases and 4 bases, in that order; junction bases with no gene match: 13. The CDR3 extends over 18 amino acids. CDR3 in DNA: TGTGCCAGCAGCCAAGAGAAAGCTAGCGGGACCCGAGGGTACGAGCAGTACTTC. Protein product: CASSQEKASGTRGYEQYF.

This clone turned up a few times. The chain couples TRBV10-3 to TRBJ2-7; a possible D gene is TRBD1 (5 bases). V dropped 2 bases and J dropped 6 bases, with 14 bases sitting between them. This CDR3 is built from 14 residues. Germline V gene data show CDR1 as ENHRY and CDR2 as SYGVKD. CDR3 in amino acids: CAISERAGIGEQYF. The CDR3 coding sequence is TGTGCCATCAGTGAGAGGGCAGGGATCGGCGAGCAGTACTTC.

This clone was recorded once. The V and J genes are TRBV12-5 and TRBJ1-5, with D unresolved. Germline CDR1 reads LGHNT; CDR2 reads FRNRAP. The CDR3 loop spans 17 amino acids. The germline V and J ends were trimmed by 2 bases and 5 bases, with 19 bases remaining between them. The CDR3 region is CASGLFAVTSFDQPQHF. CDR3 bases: TGTGCTAGTGGTTTGTTCGCAGTGACAAGTTTCGATCAGCCCCAGCATTTT.

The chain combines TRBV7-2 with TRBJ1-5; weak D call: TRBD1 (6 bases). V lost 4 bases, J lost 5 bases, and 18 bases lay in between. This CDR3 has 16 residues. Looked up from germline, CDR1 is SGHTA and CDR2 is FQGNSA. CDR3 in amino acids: CASSSAGTHGDQPQHF. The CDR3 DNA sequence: TGTGCCAGCAGCTCCGCCGGGACACATGGGGATCAGCCCCAGCATTTT.

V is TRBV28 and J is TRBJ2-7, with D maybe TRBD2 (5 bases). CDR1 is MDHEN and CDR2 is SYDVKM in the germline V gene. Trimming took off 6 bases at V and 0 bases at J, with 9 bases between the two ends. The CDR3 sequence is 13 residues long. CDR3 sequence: CASRSGTSYEQYF. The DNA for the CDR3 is TGTGCCAGCAGGAGCGGAACCTCCTACGAGCAGTACTTC.

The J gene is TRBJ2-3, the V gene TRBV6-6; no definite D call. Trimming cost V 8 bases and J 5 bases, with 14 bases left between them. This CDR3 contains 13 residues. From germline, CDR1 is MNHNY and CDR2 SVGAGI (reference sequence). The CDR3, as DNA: TGTGCCAGCGGCTTCGACTGGCAAGATACGCAGTATTTT. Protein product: CASGFDWQDTQYF.

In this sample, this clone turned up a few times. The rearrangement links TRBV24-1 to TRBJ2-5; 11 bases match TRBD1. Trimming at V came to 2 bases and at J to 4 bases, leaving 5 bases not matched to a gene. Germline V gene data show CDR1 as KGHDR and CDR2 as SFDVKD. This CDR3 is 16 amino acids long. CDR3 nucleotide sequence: TGTGCCACCAGTGATTCCGGGACAGGGGGGGTAGAGACCCAGTACTTC. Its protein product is CATSDSGTGGVETQYF.